The clone carrying this T cell receptor beta chain was recorded once. These data are taken from a study of blood T cell repertoires in COVID-19. Across the study: Acute-phase and convalescent COVID-19 samples originated in the United States, Italy and Spain.

The study drew participants aged about 18 to 90 years from 20 to 30 US areas. Categorization into cohorts depended on clinical history that participants reported. Before being deemed recovered, Cohort 3 donors had two negative PCRs, clearance, or symptom resolution. Profiling relied on immunoSEQ multiplex PCR, and the TCRdb table lists in-frame clones only, not all of them. The sample holds about 170,000 clones, 70% to 90% seen once. Deletions cut 4 bases from V and 5 bases from J, with 28 bases between. This CDR3 is 19 amino acids long. CDR1 and CDR2 (germline): SGHNT, YYREEE (reference sequence). The gene calls are TRBV5-4 and TRBJ2-1, with D maybe TRBD1 (5 bases). The TCR originated in a woman between 18 and 29 years old who had recovered from COVID-19. The sample consisted of PBMCs or T cells enriched from blood (not recorded which). In DNA form, the CDR3 reads TGTGCCAGCAGCACAACACCAGGGTCTTCCTTTCTAAGGGACAATGAGCAGTTCTTC. Protein sequence: CASSTTPGSSFLRDNEQFF.